These T cell receptor beta chains were read from a single sample in a study of beta chain features in type 1 diabetes. Some clones are missing from TCRdb's copy, which holds only in-frame ones; the method was immunoSEQ multiplex PCR. The repertoire has 200,000 to 300,000 clones, roughly a tenth of them found once; the top ten carry around 0.015%. The sample comprised naive CD4+ T cells from blood. All receptors derive from a young man with type 1 diabetes. The CDR3 runs from the conserved cysteine through the conserved F or W. A D gene is named only where the DNA matches it firmly. A row's size may be missing; if present it is once, few, many or a size class.

v_gene	d_gene	abundance	j_gene	CDR3aa	CDR3nt
TRBV7-2	NA	NA	TRBJ2-3	CASSPQGPGTDTQYF	TGTGCCAGCAGCCCACAGGGCCCGGGCACAGATACGCAGTATTTT
TRBV5-1	NA	NA	TRBJ2-3	CASSARLITDTQYF	TGCGCCAGCAGCGCCCGACTGATCACAGATACGCAGTATTTT
TRBV1	NA	NA	TRBJ2-1	CTSSQDFTGLNEQFF	TGCACCAGCAGCCAAGACTTCACGGGTCTCAATGAGCAGTTCTTC
TRBV2	NA	NA	TRBJ2-1	CASSLNRENEQFF	TGTGCCAGCAGCCTGAACCGGGAGAATGAGCAGTTCTTC
TRBV15	TRBD1	few	TRBJ2-7	CATSRGDSSYEQYF	TGTGCCACCAGCAGAGGGGACAGTTCCTACGAGCAGTACTTC
TRBV5-1	NA	few	TRBJ2-3	CASSSSPTLSGADTQYF	TGCGCCAGCAGCTCATCCCCGACTCTCTCCGGGGCAGATACGCAGTATTTT
TRBV28	NA	few	TRBJ2-7	CASSEASTYEQYF	TGTGCCAGCAGTGAAGCCTCTACCTACGAGCAGTACTTC
TRBV7-9	NA	NA	TRBJ2-7	CASSYTGTDYEQYF	TGTGCCAGCAGCTATACAGGGACCGACTACGAGCAGTACTTC
TRBV5-4	TRBD1	NA	TRBJ1-2	CASSLAGGDGYTF	TGTGCCAGCAGCTTGGCAGGGGGCGACGGCTACACCTTC
TRBV9	NA	few	TRBJ2-1	CASSVVGGPFYEQFF	TGTGCCAGCAGCGTAGTTGGGGGCCCGTTTTATGAGCAGTTCTTC
TRBV27	TRBD1	NA	TRBJ2-5	CASSRGQTQETQYF	TGTGCCAGCAGCAGGGGACAGACACAAGAGACCCAGTACTTC
TRBV25-1	NA	NA	TRBJ1-1	CASSLTPNTEAFF	TGTGCCAGCAGTTTGACACCTAACACTGAAGCTTTCTTT